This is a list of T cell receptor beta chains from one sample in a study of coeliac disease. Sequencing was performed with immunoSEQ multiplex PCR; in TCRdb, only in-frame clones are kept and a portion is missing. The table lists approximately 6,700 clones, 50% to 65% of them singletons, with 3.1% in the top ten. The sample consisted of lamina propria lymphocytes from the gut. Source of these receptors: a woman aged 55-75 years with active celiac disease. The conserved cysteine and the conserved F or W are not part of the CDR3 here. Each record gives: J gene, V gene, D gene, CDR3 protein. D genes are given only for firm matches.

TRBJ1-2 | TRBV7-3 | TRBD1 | ASSLNTGDNYGYT
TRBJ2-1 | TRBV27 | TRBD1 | ASSHATGTGITNEQF
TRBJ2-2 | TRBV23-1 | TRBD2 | ASSPETSGGLPTGELF
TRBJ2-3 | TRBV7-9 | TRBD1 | ASSFGTATDTQY
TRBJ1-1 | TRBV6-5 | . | ASSYSRGGTEAF
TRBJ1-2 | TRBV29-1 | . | SVVRGSGYT
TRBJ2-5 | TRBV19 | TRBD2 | ASSILAGQKETQY
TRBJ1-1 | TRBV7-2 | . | ASSLAYSFEAF
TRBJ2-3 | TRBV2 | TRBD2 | ASSDLWRGDSTDTQY
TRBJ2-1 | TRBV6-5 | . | ASRSMSSYNEQF
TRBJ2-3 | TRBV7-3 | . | ASSRSPLPTDTQY
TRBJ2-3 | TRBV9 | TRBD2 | ASSVVTAGPSTDTQY
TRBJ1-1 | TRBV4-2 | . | ASSERAAGNTEAF
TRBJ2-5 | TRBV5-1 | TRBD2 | ASSASSGGGETQY
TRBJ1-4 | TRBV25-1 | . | ASTGFGEKLF
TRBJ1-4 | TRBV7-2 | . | ASSAPPGNEKLF